These 31 T cell receptor beta chains were all obtained from the same sample, sequenced in a study of radiation and T cells in renal cell carcinoma. Time point here: blood 2 weeks post-SBRT. Treatment specified: 15 Gy SBRT to primary tumor, nephrectomy 4 weeks later. Here immunoSEQ multiplex PCR was the method, and the copy in TCRdb shows in-frame clones only, minus some. The sample carries some 120,000 clones, approximately 75% recorded once. The sequences come from blood, collected from a patient whose treatment included radiotherapy and nephrectomy. Source of these receptors: a woman in her sixties or seventies with renal cell carcinoma.

The rearrangement uses TRBV6-5 and TRBJ2-3; 8 nucleotides align to TRBD1. The length of the CDR3 is 15 residues. The junction had 7 bases not matched to a gene; V was cut back by 5 bases and J by 3 bases. Germline-derived CDR1 and CDR2 are MNHEY and SVGAGI. The CDR3 spells CASSSWTGRTDTQYF. The CDR3 DNA reads TGTGCCAGCAGTAGTTGGACAGGGCGGACAGATACGCAGTATTTT.

The V call is TRBV7-9, the J call TRBJ1-1; D unresolved. Per germline, CDR1 SEHNR and CDR2 FQNEAQ (reference sequence). The CDR3 is made up of 15 amino acids. The ends were cut back, 6 bases at V and 0 bases at J, with 14 bases in the middle. DNA of the CDR3: TGTGCCAGCAGGAAGTACAGCGAGATGAACACTGAAGCTTTCTTT. It codes for CASRKYSEMNTEAFF.

This clone was picked up one time. The chain joins TRBV14 to TRBJ1-3, with a weak D call TRBD1 (6 bases). Trimming took 4 bases from V and 0 from J, leaving 7 bases between them. The CDR3 is 14 amino acids. Germline CDR1 and CDR2: SGHDN and FVKESK. The CDR3 region has the DNA TGTGCCAGCAGCCCAGGGGTCTCTGGAAACACCATATATTTT. Protein: CASSPGVSGNTIYF.

The chain has TRBV19 and TRBJ2-1; D unresolved. CDR1 and CDR2 from the germline V gene are LNHDA and SQIVND (reference sequence). V lost 3 bases and J 6 bases, leaving 9 bases between the germline ends. This CDR3 region has 13 residues. The DNA for the CDR3 is TGTGCCAGTAGTATCGGCCCCACCAATGAGCAGTTCTTC. Protein: CASSIGPTNEQFF.

The chain couples TRBV30 to TRBJ2-7, with 8 bases fitting TRBD1. Germline CDR1 reads GTSNPN; CDR2 reads SVGIG (reference sequence). J lost 5 bases, V lost 4 bases, and 4 bases had no gene match. The CDR3 extends over 12 amino acids. The CDR3, as DNA: TGTGCCTGGACCGGACAGGGCCACGAGCAGTACTTC. Translating it yields CAWTGQGHEQYF.

This clone has only one observation. The gene calls are TRBV10-2 and TRBJ2-7; TRBD1 aligns across 9 bases. This CDR3 comprises 15 residues. Germline lookup yields CDR1 WSHSY and CDR2 SAAADI. V gave up 5 bases and J gave up 1 base; unmatched junction bases: 6. The CDR3 loop reads CASSNRDRASYEQYF. The CDR3 DNA sequence: TGCGCCAGCAGTAACCGGGACAGGGCGTCCTACGAGCAGTACTTC.

This clone was observed a handful of times. This sequence joins TRBV6-1 and TRBJ1-1; D gene ambiguous. This CDR3 is built from 12 residues. The V end was cut by 4 bases, the J end by 6 bases, with 9 bases between. Germline V gives CDR1 MNHNS, CDR2 SASEGT. Here the CDR3 reads CASSVDASEAFF. DNA for the CDR3: TGTGCCAGCAGTGTCGACGCCTCTGAAGCTTTCTTT.

In its sample, this clone was seen a few times. The rearrangement uses TRBV7-8 and TRBJ1-2; tentatively, D is TRBD1 (6 bases). The germline CDR1 and CDR2 sequences are SGHVS and FQNEAQ. The CDR3 is made up of 13 amino acids. This CDR3 reads CAWSGAPNYGYTF. CDR3 DNA sequence: TGTGCTTGGTCGGGGGCCCCTAACTATGGCTACACCTTC.

This rearrangement joins TRBV7-2 to TRBJ1-4; D is undetermined. The CDR3 is 17 amino acids. Germline CDR1 is SGHTA and CDR2 is FQGNSA. The germline V and J ends were trimmed by 4 bases and 7 bases, with 22 bases remaining between them. The CDR3 DNA reads as TGTGCCAGCAGCTCCCCCCTCGGCGGGGTACTCAGTGAAAAACTGTTTTTT. It is translated as CASSSPLGGVLSEKLFF.

The rearrangement links TRBV19 to TRBJ2-2; 9 positions agree with TRBD1. Trimming took 5 bases from V and 0 from J; bases not matched to a gene: 4. This CDR3 comprises 16 residues. In germline, CDR1 is LNHDA, CDR2 SQIVND (reference sequence). CDR3 coding DNA: TGTGCCAGTAGTGTACAGGGGGCATCGAACACCGGGGAGCTGTTTTTT. Amino acid sequence: CASSVQGASNTGELFF. The complete variable domain, with remaining parts taken from reference TRBV19 and TRBJ2-2, reads DGGITQSPKYLFRKEGQNVTLSCEQNLNHDAMYWYRQDPGQGLRLIYYSQIVNDFQKGDIAEGYSVSREKKESFPLTVTSAQKNPTAFYLCASSVQGASNTGELFFGEGSRLTVL.

A remark on this clone: Relative to the germline gene, one junction end is altered; a read error may explain this. The rearrangement joins TRBV7-2 to TRBJ1-2, with 9 nucleotides matching TRBD1. CDR3 size: 12 residues. Germline V lookup: CDR1 SGHTA, CDR2 FQGNSA. CDR3: CASSSLGQGVSF. Here the CDR3 DNA reads TGTGCCAGCAGCTCCCTGGGACAGGGAGTATCCTTC.

This clone appeared once. The chain uses TRBV19 and TRBJ2-2, with 8 positions matching TRBD1. V lost 10 bases and J lost 5; bases outside the gene matches: 9. The CDR3 is 14 amino acids. Germline lookup yields CDR1 LNHDA and CDR2 SQIVND (reference sequence). CDR3 in DNA: TGTGCCATAGGGACAGGAGTAGGGACCGGGGAGCTGTTTTTT. Its protein is CAIGTGVGTGELFF. Filled out from reference TRBV19 and TRBJ2-2, the complete variable domain reads DGGITQSPKYLFRKEGQNVTLSCEQNLNHDAMYWYRQDPGQGLRLIYYSQIVNDFQKGDIAEGYSVSREKKESFPLTVTSAQKNPTAFYLCAIGTGVGTGELFFGEGSRLTVL.

This clone appeared a single time. The chain combines TRBV5-1 with TRBJ1-2; D is unclear. The V end was cut by 4 bases, the J end by 4 bases, with 17 bases between. Germline-derived CDR1 and CDR2 are SGHRS and YFSETQ. The CDR3 is 15 residues long. The CDR3 DNA follows: TGCGCCAGCAGCACTTCCGCGGGGTCCCGCTATGGCTACACCTTC. This gives the protein CASSTSAGSRYGYTF.

V is TRBV5-3 and J is TRBJ2-1; 8 bases agree with TRBD2. TRBV5-3 falls under the ORF class, with uncertain function. After removal of 0 bases from V and 1 base from J, the junction contained 3 bases not matched to a gene. This CDR3 comprises 16 residues. The CDR3 region has the DNA TGTGCCAGAAGCTTGGGCGGGACTAGGTCCTACAATGAGCAGTTCTTC. It codes for CARSLGGTRSYNEQFF.

CDR3 bases: TGCAGCGTTGTTCGTCGCGGGTCGGGATACCAAGAGACCCAGTACTTC. Protein product: CSVVRRGSGYQETQYF. The chain joins TRBV29-1 to TRBJ2-5, with D possibly matching TRBD2 (5 bases). Germline assignment: CDR1 SQVTM and CDR2 ANQGSEA. This CDR3 comprises 16 residues. The germline V and J ends were trimmed by 4 bases and 0 bases, with 18 bases remaining between them.

This chain links TRBV5-6 with TRBJ1-1; tentative D call: TRBD1 (6 bases). Between the trimmed V and J ends, which lost 4 bases and 4 bases, there was a span of 17 bases. The germline V gene has CDR1 SGHDT and CDR2 YYEEEE. The CDR3 covers 15 residues. This CDR3 is CASSLRGRGGTEAFF. In DNA, the CDR3 is TGTGCCAGCAGCCTCAGGGGAAGGGGGGGCACTGAAGCTTTCTTT.

The table lists this clone with a few counts. The chain combines TRBV7-9 with TRBJ2-5; D is possibly TRBD1 (7 bases). The CDR3 has 15 amino acids. Looked up from germline, CDR1 is SEHNR and CDR2 is FQNEAQ (reference sequence). V dropped 3 bases and J dropped 2 bases, with 13 bases sitting between them. CDR3 in DNA: TGTGCCAGCAGCTTCAGAGCAGGGGGGCAAGAGACCCAGTACTTC. Amino acid sequence: CASSFRAGGQETQYF.

This clone was seen a handful of times. The chain carries TRBV5-4 and TRBJ1-1, with TRBD1 matching over 8 bases. V lost 4 bases, J lost 5 bases, and 10 bases stayed unmatched. The CDR3 has 15 residues. Germline assignment: CDR1 SGHNT and CDR2 YYREEE (reference sequence). CDR3 coding DNA: TGTGCCAGCAGCCCGGCACAGGGGGTTAGGACTGAAGCTTTCTTT. Its protein is CASSPAQGVRTEAFF.

This clone occurred a few times. This sequence joins TRBV7-9 and TRBJ1-2; D gene uncertain. Germline values: CDR1 SEHNR, CDR2 FQNEAQ (reference sequence). CDR3 length: 12 residues. Between the trimmed V and J ends, which lost 1 base and 4 bases, there was a span of 4 bases. CDR3 coding DNA: TGTGCCAGCAGCTTAGAAGTCTATGGCTACACCTTC. Its protein product is CASSLEVYGYTF.

The gene calls are TRBV9 and TRBJ1-2; D is undetermined. Germline assignment: CDR1 SGDLS and CDR2 YYNGEE. V was shortened by 0 bases and J by 6 bases, with 15 bases between the two germline ends. This CDR3 is built from 15 residues. The CDR3: CASSVDTRKSNGYTF. CDR3 sequence (DNA): TGTGCCAGCAGCGTAGACACGAGGAAGTCCAATGGCTACACCTTC.

The CDR3 DNA sequence: TGTGCCAGCAGCGTAGCTTGGGATTTGAGGGAAAACACCATATATTTT. Its protein is CASSVAWDLRENTIYF. The chain uses TRBV9 and TRBJ1-3; no firm D call. CDR3 length: 16 residues. CDR1 and CDR2 (germline): SGDLS, YYNGEE. Between the trimmed V and J ends, which lost 0 bases and 6 bases, there was a span of 16 bases.

The chain employs TRBV6-5 and TRBJ2-3, with 11 nucleotides matching TRBD1. CDR3 length equals 14 residues. Per germline, CDR1 MNHEY and CDR2 SVGAGI. J lost 7 bases, V lost 5 bases, and 5 bases had no gene match. The CDR3 spells CASSPGTGGNTQYF. The CDR3, as DNA: TGTGCCAGCAGTCCCGGGACAGGGGGGAATACGCAGTATTTT.

The genes are TRBV5-8 and TRBJ1-5, with TRBD1 as a possible D gene (5 bases). The CDR3 sequence is 15 residues long. V gave up 4 bases and J gave up 0 bases, with 11 bases separating them. Germline CDR1 and CDR2: SGHTS and YDEGEE. CDR3 nucleotides: TGTGCCAGCAGCCCGGGACGGATTAGCAATCAGCCCCAGCATTTT. Translation: CASSPGRISNQPQHF. The full variable domain, its missing parts supplied by reference TRBV5-8 and TRBJ1-5, is EAGVTQSPTHLIKTRGQQATLRCSPISGHTSVYWYQQALGLGLQFLLWYDEGEERNRGNFPPRFSGRQFPNYSSELNVNALELEDSALYLCASSPGRISNQPQHFGDGTRLSIL.

This sequence joins TRBV29-1 and TRBJ2-5; D uncertain. V shed 5 bases and J shed 5 bases, with 9 bases lying between them. The CDR3 loop spans 11 amino acids. Germline V gene lookup returns CDR1 SQVTM and CDR2 ANQGSEA. DNA for the CDR3: TGCAGCGTTCACGGGCCTGAGACCCAGTACTTC. Translating gives CSVHGPETQYF.

V usage is TRBV5-4 and J usage is TRBJ1-6; TRBD1 might be the D (5 bases). Trimming stripped 0 bases from V and 8 bases from J, with 12 bases between. The CDR3 contains 15 residues. Germline loops: CDR1 SGHNT, CDR2 YYREEE (reference sequence). CDR3 coding DNA: TGTGCCAGCAGCTTGGATGCGGCCAGGGATTCACCCCTCCACTTT. This sequence encodes CASSLDAARDSPLHF.

This sequence joins TRBV13 and TRBJ2-3; 7 positions match TRBD2. CDR3 length: 15 residues. The germline gives CDR1 PRHDT, CDR2 FYEKMQ (reference sequence). The J segment lost 1 base and the V segment lost 6 bases, leaving 7 bases of the junction unmatched. As DNA, the CDR3 is TGTGCCAGCAGTGTCGGGCTAGCGGGCACAGATACGCAGTATTTT. This gives the protein CASSVGLAGTDTQYF.

The V gene is TRBV15, the J gene TRBJ1-4; possibly TRBD1 for D (5 bases). V lost 0 bases and J 5 bases, leaving 16 bases between the germline ends. CDR3 length equals 17 residues. Germline-derived CDR1 and CDR2 are LNHNV and YYDKDF (reference sequence). The CDR3 spells CATSREKPTDRNEKLFF. The DNA for the CDR3 is TGTGCCACCAGCAGAGAAAAGCCGACAGATCGAAATGAAAAACTGTTTTTT. Using reference TRBV15 and TRBJ1-4 for the parts outside the CDR3, the full variable domain is DAMVIQNPRYQVTQFGKPVTLSCSQTLNHNVMYWYQQKSSQAPKLLFHYYDKDFNNEADTPDNFQSRRPNTSFCFLDIRSPGLGDTAMYLCATSREKPTDRNEKLFFGSGTQLSVL.

By sample share, this clone is medium-sized (0.01 to 0.1%). At the DNA level, this CDR3 is encoded by other sequences in the same sample as well. CDR3 bases: TGTGCCATCAGTGGTGGGGGCGACTCACCCCTCCACTTT. Amino acid sequence: CAISGGGDSPLHF. The chain has TRBV10-3 and TRBJ1-6; tentatively, D is TRBD1 (6 bases). This CDR3 region has 13 residues. Trimming took 4 bases from V and 10 from J, leaving 11 bases between them. Germline loops: CDR1 ENHRY, CDR2 SYGVKD.

The chain links TRBV6-5 to TRBJ2-2; D is uncertain. Germline V lookup: CDR1 MNHEY, CDR2 SVGAGI. This CDR3 is 14 amino acids long. Trimming left V 0 bases short and J 3 bases short, with 5 bases between. Written as DNA, the CDR3 is TGTGCCAGCAGTTACTCCGCGCACACCGGGGAGCTGTTTTTT. This sequence encodes CASSYSAHTGELFF.

The genes are TRBV4-3 and TRBJ1-1, with D unresolved. This CDR3 has 14 amino acids. The germline V and J ends were trimmed by 0 bases and 5 bases, with 10 bases remaining between them. The V gene's germline CDR1 is LGHNA and CDR2 YSLEER. The CDR3 is CASSQDSGWTEAFF. The CDR3 DNA reads TGCGCCAGCAGCCAAGATTCGGGGTGGACTGAAGCTTTCTTT.

The chain uses TRBV5-1 and TRBJ2-7, with D uncertain. There are 16 residues in the CDR3. CDR1 SGHRS and CDR2 YFSETQ come from the germline V gene. V gave up 4 bases and J gave up 2 bases, with 19 bases separating them. The CDR3 spells CASSQEVTLTTYEQYF. The CDR3 region has the DNA TGCGCCAGCAGCCAAGAGGTTACACTAACTACCTACGAGCAGTACTTC.